One sample yielded the 9 T cell receptor beta chains listed below, sequenced in a study of ipilimumab plus nivolumab after autologous stem cell transplantation. Sequenced by immunoSEQ multiplex PCR; TCRdb stores in-frame clones only, minus some. Altogether about 40,000 clones are present, 90% to 95% being singletons, with the ten largest covering approximately 1%. This sample comprised PBMCs, obtained in a trial of ipilimumab plus nivolumab as post-transplant consolidation. Receptors originate from a male donor with multiple myeloma.

This clone has only one observation. The chain couples TRBV5-1 to TRBJ1-2, with D uncertain. V lost 1 base and J lost 4, with 11 bases in between. CDR1 and CDR2 from the germline V gene are SGHRS and YFSETQ. This CDR3 region has 14 residues. CDR3 coding DNA: TGCGCCAGCAGCTTGAAAACAGAGACCTATGGCTACACCTTC. Translation: CASSLKTETYGYTF.

The DNA of the CDR3 is TGTGCCAGCAGCTTAGTTCCCAGAAATGAGCAGTTCTTC. Protein product: CASSLVPRNEQFF. The chain joins TRBV7-9 to TRBJ2-1; D remains unclear. This CDR3 region has 13 residues. The V and J ends lost 1 base and 7 bases respectively, with 8 bases between them. Germline CDR1 is SEHNR and CDR2 is FQNEAQ (reference sequence).

The chain joins TRBV6-1 to TRBJ1-5; possible D gene TRBD1, 6 bases. This CDR3 comprises 14 residues. V lost 6 bases and J lost 2, with 11 bases in between. Per the germline V gene, CDR1 is MNHNS and CDR2 is SASEGT. CDR3 DNA: TGTGCCAGCAGCGGCAGACAGGGCAATCAGCCCCAGCATTTT. This codes for CASSGRQGNQPQHF.

The chain is built from TRBV7-2 and TRBJ2-2; D ambiguous. Looked up from germline, CDR1 is SGHTA and CDR2 is FQGNSA. The CDR3 is made up of 12 amino acids. The V end was cut by 2 bases, the J end by 5 bases, with 3 bases between. The CDR3 reads CASSLFTGELFF. The CDR3 DNA follows: TGTGCCAGCAGCTTATTTACCGGGGAGCTGTTTTTT. Full variable domain (missing parts from reference TRBV7-2 and TRBJ2-2): GAGVSQSPSNKVTEKGKDVELRCDPISGHTALYWYRQSLGQGLEFLIYFQGNSAPDKSGLPSDRFSAERTGGSVSTLTIQRTQQEDSAVYLCASSLFTGELFFGEGSRLTVL.

The chain uses TRBV28 and TRBJ1-1, with 7 nucleotides matching TRBD1. The germline V gene has CDR1 MDHEN and CDR2 SYDVKM. The trim removed 6 bases at V and 2 bases at J, leaving 6 bases unmatched. The CDR3 consists of 14 residues. CDR3 sequence reads: CASSLQGGNTEAFF. Written as DNA, the CDR3 is TGTGCCAGCAGCCTGCAGGGGGGAAACACTGAAGCTTTCTTT.

This clone was observed a single time. The V call is TRBV7-2, the J call TRBJ2-2, with 7 bases aligning to TRBD1. Germline trimming cut 5 bases from V and 6 bases from J; bases unmatched to any gene: 6. The germline gives CDR1 SGHTA, CDR2 FQGNSA. The CDR3 spans 14 residues. The CDR3: CASSLSQGAGELFF. The CDR3 coding sequence is TGTGCCAGCAGCCTCTCCCAGGGGGCCGGGGAGCTGTTTTTT.

V gene TRBV6-1 combines with J gene TRBJ2-2; 10 nucleotides match TRBD2. Germline-derived CDR1 and CDR2 are MNHNS and SASEGT. The CDR3 spans 15 residues. V shed 6 bases and J 5 bases; nucleotides not matched to a gene: 6. As DNA, the CDR3 is TGTGCCAGCAGATCGGGACTAGCGAGTACCGGGGAGCTGTTTTTT. This gives the protein CASRSGLASTGELFF.

The J gene is TRBJ2-7, the V gene TRBV14; D gene ambiguous. From germline, CDR1 is SGHDN and CDR2 FVKESK. The CDR3 runs to 11 residues. V lost 3 bases and J 6 bases, leaving 6 bases between the germline ends. The CDR3 region is CASSQGGEQYF. In DNA form, the CDR3 reads TGTGCCAGCAGCCAGGGTGGCGAGCAGTACTTC. Full variable domain (outside the CDR3, taken from reference TRBV14 and TRBJ2-7): EAGVTQFPSHSVIEKGQTVTLRCDPISGHDNLYWYRRVMGKEIKFLLHFVKESKQDESGMPNNRFLAERTGGTYSTLKVQPAELEDSGVYFCASSQGGEQYFGPGTRLTVT.

CDR3 DNA sequence: TGTGCCAGCAGCTCGCAGGGCTACGAGCAGTACTTC. The encoded protein is CASSSQGYEQYF. The chain has TRBV7-3 and TRBJ2-7, with a tentative D call TRBD1 (5 bases). The CDR3 runs 12 residues. The V gene lost 4 bases and the J gene lost 3 bases, with 7 bases spanning the gap. Germline CDR1 SGHTA, CDR2 FQGTGA.